The clone carrying this TCR beta chain was detected many times. The data were taken from a study of T-cell reconstitution after alpha-beta-depleted transplantation in children. Unique molecular identifiers were used to barcode this TCRbeta library. Using its own MiXCR run on the PCR reads, TCRdb lists one record per CDR3 protein. This sample has roughly 220,000 distinct CDR3 sequences; more than 10% occur once, and the top ten carry roughly 2.8%. CDR3 length equals 16 residues. V lost 7 bases, J lost 4 bases, and 13 bases stayed unmatched. The germline V gene encodes CDR1 SEHNR and CDR2 FQNEAQ (reference sequence).

This clonotype originated in a human donor who donated a stem cell graft to a child with acute lymphoblastic leukemia. The gene calls are TRBV7-9 and TRBJ2-5; 9 positions match TRBD1. Sequences were derived from PBMCs from the stem cell graft donor, sampled from the stem cell graft. The CDR3 sequence is CASNDPGQGVRETQYF. The CDR3 DNA reads TGTGCCAGCAACGATCCGGGACAGGGAGTTAGAGAGACCCAGTACTTC.